This TCR beta chain was sequenced for a study of Graves' ophthalmopathy and Graves' hyperthyroidism. The study's findings and limits: With a specificity of around 77% and a sensitivity of 70.59%, the model predicted ophthalmopathy progression.

This CDR3 is built from 13 residues. Looked up from germline, CDR1 is DFQATT and CDR2 is SNEGSKA (reference sequence). The V end was cut by 6 bases, the J end by 3 bases, with 15 bases between. This clonotype was counted many times. Its antigen is unknown. Beta-chain TCR CDR3 regions were amplified from RNA transcripts. First-round RT-PCR with HTBI primers preceded a second-round multiplex PCR. TCRdb reprocessed the multiplex PCR reads with MiXCR, giving one entry per CDR3 protein. This table has around 340,000 distinct CDR3 sequences, roughly 15% appearing once. The source is an adult man with Graves' ophthalmopathy. The sequencing input was peripheral blood. The V gene is TRBV20-1, the J gene TRBJ2-7, with TRBD1 as a possible D gene (5 bases). CDR3 loop: CSAQPGQHYEQYF. CDR3 bases: TGCAGTGCGCAGCCCGGACAACACTACGAGCAGTACTTC.